Listed here are 13 T cell receptor beta chains from one sample, sequenced in a study of T cell responses to AZD1222 COVID-19 vaccine (dated by TCRdb to the early 2020s). The time point label, as the study defines it: baseline before first vaccination. The method behind the library was the immunoSEQ multiplex PCR assay. TCRdb took this table from immuneACCESS and kept in-frame rearrangements with V and J called. Such tables lack part of the clones; where checked against another copy, unresolved V genes explain under half of the gap, and the rest is unexplained. Here the sample has more than 100,000 clones; around 90% occur a single time. The top ten hold approximately 1.5% of the sample. Specimen: peripheral blood, collected on day 0 of AZD1222 vaccination. The receptors were gathered from an adult in good health.

This clone was recorded once. The chain has TRBV21-1 and TRBJ2-7. TRBV21-1 is listed as a pseudogene. The CDR3 totals 11 residues. In DNA, the CDR3 is TGTGCCAGGACCGGTGACTACGAGCAGTACTTC. Translation: CARTGDYEQYF.

V and J are TRBV28 and TRBJ2-7; no clear D. This CDR3 is built from 15 residues. V gave up 1 base and J gave up 4 bases, with 14 bases separating them. Looked up from germline, CDR1 is MDHEN and CDR2 is SYDVKM. CDR3 DNA: TGTGCCAGCAGTTTATTGTCCCCTGGAGCGTACGAGCAGTACTTC. This codes for CASSLLSPGAYEQYF.

The chain is built from TRBV11-2 and TRBJ1-3; D gene ambiguous. The CDR3 covers 14 residues. With 1 base removed from V and 0 bases from J, the gap between germline ends came to 4 bases. Germline CDR1 SGHAT, CDR2 FQNNGV. Written as DNA, the CDR3 is TGTGCCAGCAGCTTAGCCCACTCTGGAAACACCATATATTTT. This gives the protein CASSLAHSGNTIYF.

This clone was picked up one time. The CDR3: CASSIFPGRRPAVGGNQPQHF. CDR3 in DNA: TGTGCCAGTAGTATATTCCCGGGACGGAGGCCGGCGGTTGGGGGCAATCAGCCCCAGCATTTT. The rearrangement joins TRBV19 to TRBJ1-5, with D maybe TRBD1 (5 bases). The CDR3 totals 21 residues. V was pared by 2 bases and J by 2 bases, with 28 bases between. Germline V gene lookup returns CDR1 LNHDA and CDR2 SQIVND (reference sequence).

The chain links TRBV18 to TRBJ1-3; D ambiguous. V was pared by 3 bases and J by 0 bases, with 9 bases between. There are 15 residues in the CDR3. Germline V gives CDR1 KGHSH, CDR2 LQKENI. The CDR3 DNA reads as TGTGCCAGCTCACCCGACCGATACTCTGGAAACACCATATATTTT. Its protein product is CASSPDRYSGNTIYF. Looking up the rest from reference TRBV18 and TRBJ1-3 gives the full variable domain: NAGVMQNPRHLVRRRGQEARLRCSPMKGHSHVYWYRQLPEEGLKFMVYLQKENIIDESGMPKERFSAEFPKEGPSILRIQQVVRGDSAAYFCASSPDRYSGNTIYFGEGSWLTVV.

The V call is TRBV5-1, the J call TRBJ2-5; no definite D call. The CDR3 runs 14 residues. Deletions cut 3 bases from V and 5 bases from J, with 14 bases between. CDR1 and CDR2 (germline): SGHRS, YFSETQ. CDR3 sequence (DNA): TGCGCCAGCAGCTCACTAAGCTCTACGGAGACCCAGTACTTC. Protein product: CASSSLSSTETQYF.

V gene TRBV28 combines with J gene TRBJ2-7; a possible D gene is TRBD2 (5 bases). CDR1 is MDHEN, CDR2 SYDVKM, per germline. Between the trimmed V and J ends, which lost 6 bases and 5 bases, there was a span of 14 bases. This CDR3 comprises 13 residues. CDR3 DNA sequence: TGTGCCAGCAGGGTCGCGGGTTTAAACGAGCAGTACTTC. Protein: CASRVAGLNEQYF.

The J gene is TRBJ2-2, the V gene TRBV9; a weak D match, TRBD2 (8 bases). Trimming cost V 3 bases and J 8 bases, with 20 bases left between them. This CDR3 has 16 residues. Germline assignment: CDR1 SGDLS and CDR2 YYNGEE. The DNA for the CDR3 is TGTGCCAGCAGCGCACAGGGGACTAGTTCTTGGGGGGAGCTGTTTTTT. Residues: CASSAQGTSSWGELFF.

V and J are TRBV27 and TRBJ1-1; D might be TRBD1 (5 bases). Trimming pared 5 bases from V and 7 bases from J, leaving 11 bases between. Germline values: CDR1 MNHEY, CDR2 SMNVEV (reference sequence). This CDR3 is 12 amino acids long. The chain's CDR3 is CASSGNRFEAFF. The CDR3 nucleotides read TGTGCCAGCAGTGGCAACAGGTTTGAAGCTTTCTTT.

V is TRBV3-1 (or the pseudogene TRBV3-2) and J is TRBJ2-7, with no clear D. V gave up 0 bases and J gave up 0 bases, with 9 bases separating them. Germline V gives CDR1 LGHDT, CDR2 YNNKEL (reference sequence). The CDR3 runs 15 residues. CDR3 in DNA: TGTGCCAGCAGCCAAGAGCTGTTGAGCTCCTACGAGCAGTACTTC. This sequence encodes CASSQELLSSYEQYF.

There are a few counts of this clone. The chain has TRBV7-2 and TRBJ1-6; TRBD1 matches at 7 bases. CDR1 is SGHTA and CDR2 is FQGNSA in the germline V gene. The junction had 6 bases not matched to a gene; V was cut back by 5 bases and J by 5 bases. The CDR3 extends over 15 amino acids. The CDR3 loop is CASSGWTGDNSPLHF. In DNA form, the CDR3 reads TGTGCCAGCAGCGGATGGACAGGTGATAATTCACCCCTCCACTTT.

This chain uses TRBV25-1 with TRBJ1-2; D gene uncertain. Germline V gene data show CDR1 as MGHDK and CDR2 as SYGVNS. This CDR3 region has 12 residues. The V and J ends lost 1 base and 5 bases respectively, with 5 bases between them. The DNA for the CDR3 is TGTGCCAGCAGTGAATGGGGTTATGGCTACACCTTC. This gives the protein CASSEWGYGYTF.

This clone was recorded a few times. This chain joins TRBV4-2 and TRBJ2-7; D is possibly TRBD1 (6 bases). Trimming removed 0 bases at V and 3 bases at J, with 12 bases between. In germline, CDR1 is LGHNA, CDR2 YNFKEQ. The CDR3 is 15 residues long. This chain's CDR3 is CASSQDWDIFYEQYF. The CDR3 DNA reads as TGTGCCAGCAGCCAAGATTGGGACATCTTCTACGAGCAGTACTTC.